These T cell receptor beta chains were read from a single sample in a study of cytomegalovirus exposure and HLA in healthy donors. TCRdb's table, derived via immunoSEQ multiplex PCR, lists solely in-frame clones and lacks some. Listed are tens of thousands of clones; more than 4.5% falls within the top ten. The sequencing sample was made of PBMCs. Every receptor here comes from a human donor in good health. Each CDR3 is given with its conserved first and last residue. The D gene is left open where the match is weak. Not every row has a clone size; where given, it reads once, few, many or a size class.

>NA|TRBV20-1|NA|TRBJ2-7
TGCAGTGCTACCCTTATCGGGGAGCAGTACTTC
CSATLIGEQYF
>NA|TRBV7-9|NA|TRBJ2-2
TGTGCCAGCAGCACCGGGACATTGAACACCGGGGAGCTGTTTTTT
CASSTGTLNTGELFF
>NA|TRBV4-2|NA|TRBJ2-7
TGTGCCAGCAGCCAATACTCAGGGCTATCCGCCTACGAGCAGTACTTC
CASSQYSGLSAYEQYF
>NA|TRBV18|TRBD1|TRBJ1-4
TGTGCCAGCTCACCGTGGACAGGGGATGAAAAACTGTTTTTT
CASSPWTGDEKLFF
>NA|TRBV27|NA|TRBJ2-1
TGTGCCAGCAGTTTAGATGGTAGCTCCTACAATGAGCAGTTCTTC
CASSLDGSSYNEQFF
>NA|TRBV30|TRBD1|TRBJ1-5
TGTGCCTGGAGTGACGGACAGGGTTTGTCGGGCAATCAGCCCCAGCATTTT
CAWSDGQGLSGNQPQHF
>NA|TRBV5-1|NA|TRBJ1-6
TGCGCCAGCAGCTTGAGGTCCTTAACGGACACTAGCTCCTATAATTCACACCTCCACTTT
CASSLRSLTDTSSYNSHLHF
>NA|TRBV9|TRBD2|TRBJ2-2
TGTGCCAGCAGCGTAGGACTAGCGGGGACTGGGGAGCTGTTTTTT
CASSVGLAGTGELFF
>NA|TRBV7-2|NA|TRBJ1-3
TGTGCCAGCAGCTTAGGGTCTCGGGAGGGGTCAAACACCATATATTTT
CASSLGSREGSNTIYF
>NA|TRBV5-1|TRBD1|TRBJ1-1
TGCGCCAGCAGCCCCGGGACAGACAACACTGAAGCTTTCTTT
CASSPGTDNTEAFF
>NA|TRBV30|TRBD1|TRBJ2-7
TGTGCCTGGGGTACAGGGACAGCGACCTACGAGCAGTACTTC
CAWGTGTATYEQYF
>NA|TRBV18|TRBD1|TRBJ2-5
TGTGCCAGCTCATTCCCACGGACAGGGGGCGCAGAGACCCAGTACTTC
CASSFPRTGGAETQYF
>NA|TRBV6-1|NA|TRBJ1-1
TGTGCCAGCACAGGGGAAGGAGAATCAGACACTGAAGCTTTCTTT
CASTGEGESDTEAFF
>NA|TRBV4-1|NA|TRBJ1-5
TGCGCCAGCAGCCAAGTATCCGGGACTACCACCAATCAGCCCCAGCATTTT
CASSQVSGTTTNQPQHF
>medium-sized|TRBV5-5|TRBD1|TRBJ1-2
TGTGCCAGCAGCTCTATAGGACAGGGAGCTCACTATGGCTACACCTTC
CASSSIGQGAHYGYTF
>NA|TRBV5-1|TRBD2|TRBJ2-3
TGCGCCAGCAGCTTGGAGGGAGCGGGGGGCTTTCAGTATTTT
CASSLEGAGGFQYF
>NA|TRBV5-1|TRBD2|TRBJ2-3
TGCGCCAGCAGGACTAGCGGGGGGGTAACAGATACGCAGTATTTT
CASRTSGGVTDTQYF
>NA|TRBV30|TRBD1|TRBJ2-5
TGTGCCTGGTCGAGACAGGGTAGAGAGACCCAGTACTTC
CAWSRQGRETQYF
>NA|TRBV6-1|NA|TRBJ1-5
TGTGCCAGCAGTGAAAGCGGTGCCCGGCCCCAGCATTTT
CASSESGARPQHF
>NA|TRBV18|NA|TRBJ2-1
TGTGCCAGCTCACCTCAAAGCCAGGGAACCTACAATGAGCAGTTCTTC
CASSPQSQGTYNEQFF
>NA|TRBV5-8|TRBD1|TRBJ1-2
TGTGCCAGCAGCTTATTGGGGGACAGGGTTCTTAACTATGGCTACACCTTC
CASSLLGDRVLNYGYTF
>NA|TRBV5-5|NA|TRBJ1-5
TGTGCCAGCAGCCCGGAGGGGAGTCAGCCCCAGCATTTT
CASSPEGSQPQHF
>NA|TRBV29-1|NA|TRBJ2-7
TGCAGCGTTGAAGACTTCGAGCAGTACTTC
CSVEDFEQYF
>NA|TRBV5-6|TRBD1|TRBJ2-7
TGTGCCAGCAGCAGCCGACAGGGAGCCTACGAGCAGTACTTC
CASSSRQGAYEQYF
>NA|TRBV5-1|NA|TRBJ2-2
TGCGCCAGCAGAATCTCAGGGTTCACCGGGGAGCTGTTTTTT
CASRISGFTGELFF
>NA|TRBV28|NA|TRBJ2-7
TGTGCCAGCAGTAGAAGGGGGTACGAGCAGTACTTC
CASSRRGYEQYF
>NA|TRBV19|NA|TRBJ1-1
TGTGCCAGTAAGGACAGCTGGAACACTGAAGCTTTCTTT
CASKDSWNTEAFF
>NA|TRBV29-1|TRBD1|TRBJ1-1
TGCAGCGTTGGACAGGGAAACACTGAAGCTTTCTTT
CSVGQGNTEAFF
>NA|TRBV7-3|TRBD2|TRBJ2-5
TGTGCCAGCAGCTACGCGGGGGGGCGTGAGACCCAGTACTTC
CASSYAGGRETQYF
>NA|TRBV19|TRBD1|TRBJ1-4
TGTGCCAGTAGTCTACCGGGACAGGGCTCTGAAAAACTGTTTTTT
CASSLPGQGSEKLFF
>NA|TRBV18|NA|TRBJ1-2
TGTGCCAGCTCACCATTCGTCGGGGAGGGCTATGGCTACACCTTC
CASSPFVGEGYGYTF
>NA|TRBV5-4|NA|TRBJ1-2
TGTGCCAGCAGCTTGATTCGCGGGTGGGGCTACACCTTC
CASSLIRGWGYTF
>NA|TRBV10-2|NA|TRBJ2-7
TGCGCCAGCACCGCAGGGGCCGCAGCCTACGAGCAGTACTTC
CASTAGAAAYEQYF
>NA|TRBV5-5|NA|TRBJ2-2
TGTGCCAGCAGCTTAAGAGAGGCCGGGGAGCTGTTTTTT
CASSLREAGELFF
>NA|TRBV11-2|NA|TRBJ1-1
TGTGCCAGCAACCCGTCCGGCGGGGGCACTGAAGCTTTCTTT
CASNPSGGGTEAFF
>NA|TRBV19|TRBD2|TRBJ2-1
TGTGCCAGTAGTATCGCTAGCGGGGGTAATGAGCAGTTCTTC
CASSIASGGNEQFF
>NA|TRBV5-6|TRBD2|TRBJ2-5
TGTGCCAGCAGCTTCCGGACTAGCGGGGGGGCGACCCAGTACTTC
CASSFRTSGGATQYF
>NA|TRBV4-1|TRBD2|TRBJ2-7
TGCGCCAGCAGCCCCAGGGAGGGAACCGCCTACGAGCAGTACTTC
CASSPREGTAYEQYF
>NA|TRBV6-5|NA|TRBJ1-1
TGTGCCAGCAGTTACTCTCGGGAGGGAGCTTTCTTT
CASSYSREGAFF
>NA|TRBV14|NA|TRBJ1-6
TGTGCCAGCAGCCAAGGAGGGAGGGCATTTAATTCACCCCTCCACTTT
CASSQGGRAFNSPLHF